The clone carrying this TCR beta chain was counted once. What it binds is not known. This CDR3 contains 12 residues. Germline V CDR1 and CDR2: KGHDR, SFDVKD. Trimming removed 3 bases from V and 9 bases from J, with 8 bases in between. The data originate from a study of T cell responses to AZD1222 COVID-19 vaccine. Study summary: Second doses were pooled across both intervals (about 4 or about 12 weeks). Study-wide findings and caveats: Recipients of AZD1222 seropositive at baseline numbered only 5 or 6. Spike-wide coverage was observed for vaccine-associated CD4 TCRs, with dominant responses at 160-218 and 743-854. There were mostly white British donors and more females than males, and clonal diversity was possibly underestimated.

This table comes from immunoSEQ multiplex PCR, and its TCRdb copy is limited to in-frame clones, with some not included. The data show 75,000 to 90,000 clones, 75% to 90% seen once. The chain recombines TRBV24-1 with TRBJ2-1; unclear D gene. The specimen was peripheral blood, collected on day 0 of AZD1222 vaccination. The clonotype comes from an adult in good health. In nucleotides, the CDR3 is TGTGCCACCAGTGATGTCCATTCTGAGCAGTTCTTC. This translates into CATSDVHSEQFF.